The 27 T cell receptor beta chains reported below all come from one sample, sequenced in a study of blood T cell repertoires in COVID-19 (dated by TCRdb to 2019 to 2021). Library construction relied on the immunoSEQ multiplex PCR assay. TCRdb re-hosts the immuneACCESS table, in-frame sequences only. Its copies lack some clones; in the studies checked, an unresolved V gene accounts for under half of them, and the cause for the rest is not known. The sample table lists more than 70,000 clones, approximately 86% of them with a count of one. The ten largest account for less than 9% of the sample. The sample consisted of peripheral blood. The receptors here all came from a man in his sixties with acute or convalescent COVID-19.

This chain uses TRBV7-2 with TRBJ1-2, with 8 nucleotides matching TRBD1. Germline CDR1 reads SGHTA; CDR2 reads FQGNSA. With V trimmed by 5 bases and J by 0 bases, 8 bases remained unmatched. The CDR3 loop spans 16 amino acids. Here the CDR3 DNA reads TGTGCCAGCAGCGACGGGACAGGCCGAGCTAACTATGGCTACACCTTC. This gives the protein CASSDGTGRANYGYTF.

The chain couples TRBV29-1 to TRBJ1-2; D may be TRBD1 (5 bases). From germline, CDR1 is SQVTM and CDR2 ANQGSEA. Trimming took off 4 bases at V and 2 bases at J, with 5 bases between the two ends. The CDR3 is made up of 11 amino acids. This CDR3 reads CSVGQNYGYTF. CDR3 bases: TGCAGCGTTGGACAGAACTATGGCTACACCTTC.

The CDR3 protein is CASTMRRNSYNEQFF. CDR3 bases: TGTGCCAGTACCATGCGGCGGAACTCCTACAATGAGCAGTTCTTC. The chain combines TRBV19 with TRBJ2-1; no reliable D call. This CDR3 region has 15 residues. The V and J ends lost 7 bases and 0 bases respectively, with 13 bases between them. The V gene's germline CDR1 is LNHDA and CDR2 SQIVND (reference sequence).

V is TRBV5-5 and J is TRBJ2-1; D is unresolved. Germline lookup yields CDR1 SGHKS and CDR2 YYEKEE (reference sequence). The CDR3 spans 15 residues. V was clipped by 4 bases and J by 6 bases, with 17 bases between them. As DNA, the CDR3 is TGTGCCAGCAGCCAGGCTGTGGGCCCCAGCAATGAGCAGTTCTTC. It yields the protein CASSQAVGPSNEQFF.

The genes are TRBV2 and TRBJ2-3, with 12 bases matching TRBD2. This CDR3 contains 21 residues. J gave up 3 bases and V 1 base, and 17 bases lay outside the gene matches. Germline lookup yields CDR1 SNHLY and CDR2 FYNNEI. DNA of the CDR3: TGTGCCAGCAGTGAAGGGACAGGGGGAGATCTAGCGGGAGGGCCAACAGATACGCAGTATTTT. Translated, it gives CASSEGTGGDLAGGPTDTQYF.

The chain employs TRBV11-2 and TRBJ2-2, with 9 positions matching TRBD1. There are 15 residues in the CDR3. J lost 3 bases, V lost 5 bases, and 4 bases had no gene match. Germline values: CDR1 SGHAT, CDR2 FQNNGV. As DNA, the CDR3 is TGTGCCAGCAGCGCCGGGACAGGGTACACCGGGGAGCTGTTTTTT. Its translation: CASSAGTGYTGELFF. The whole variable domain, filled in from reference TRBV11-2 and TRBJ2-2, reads EAGVAQSPRYKIIEKRQSVAFWCNPISGHATLYWYQQILGQGPKLLIQFQNNGVVDDSQLPKDRFSAERLKGVDSTLKIQPAKLEDSAVYLCASSAGTGYTGELFFGEGSRLTVL.

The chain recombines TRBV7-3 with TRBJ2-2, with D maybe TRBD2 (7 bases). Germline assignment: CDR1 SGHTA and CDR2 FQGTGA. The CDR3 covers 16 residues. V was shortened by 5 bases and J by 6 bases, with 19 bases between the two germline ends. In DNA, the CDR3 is TGTGCCAGCAGCCGAAGGGGGGGAGGCGGCCCCGGGGAGCTGTTTTTT. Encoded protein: CASSRRGGGGPGELFF. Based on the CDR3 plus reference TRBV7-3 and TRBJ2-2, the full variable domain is GAGVSQTPSNKVTEKGKYVELRCDPISGHTALYWYRQSLGQGPEFLIYFQGTGAADDSGLPNDRFFAVRPEGSVSTLKIQRTERGDSAVYLCASSRRGGGGPGELFFGEGSRLTVL.

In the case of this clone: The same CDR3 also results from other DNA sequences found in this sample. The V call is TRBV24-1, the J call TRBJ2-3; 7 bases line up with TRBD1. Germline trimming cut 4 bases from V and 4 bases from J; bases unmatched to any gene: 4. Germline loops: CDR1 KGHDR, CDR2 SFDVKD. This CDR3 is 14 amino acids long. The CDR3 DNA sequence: TGTGCCACCAGTGAACCTGGACAGGCAGATACGCAGTATTTT. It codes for CATSEPGQADTQYF.

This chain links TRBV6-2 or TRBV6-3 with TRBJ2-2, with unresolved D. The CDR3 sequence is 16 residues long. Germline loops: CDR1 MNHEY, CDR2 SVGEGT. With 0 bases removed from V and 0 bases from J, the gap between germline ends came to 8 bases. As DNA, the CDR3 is TGTGCCAGCAGTTACTCGCACGGGTCGAACACCGGGGAGCTGTTTTTT. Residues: CASSYSHGSNTGELFF.

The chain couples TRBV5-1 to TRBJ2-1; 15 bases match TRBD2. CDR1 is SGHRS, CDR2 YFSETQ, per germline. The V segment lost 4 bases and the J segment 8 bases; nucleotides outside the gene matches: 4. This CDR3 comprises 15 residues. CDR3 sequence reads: CASSAGTSGRYEQFF. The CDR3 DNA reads TGCGCCAGCAGCGCCGGGACTAGCGGGAGGTATGAGCAGTTCTTC.

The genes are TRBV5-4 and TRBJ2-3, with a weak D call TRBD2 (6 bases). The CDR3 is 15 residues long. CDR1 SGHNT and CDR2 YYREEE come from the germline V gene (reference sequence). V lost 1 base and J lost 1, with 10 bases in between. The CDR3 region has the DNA TGTGCCAGCAGCTTGTGGCTAGCGCGCACAGATACGCAGTATTTT. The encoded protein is CASSLWLARTDTQYF.

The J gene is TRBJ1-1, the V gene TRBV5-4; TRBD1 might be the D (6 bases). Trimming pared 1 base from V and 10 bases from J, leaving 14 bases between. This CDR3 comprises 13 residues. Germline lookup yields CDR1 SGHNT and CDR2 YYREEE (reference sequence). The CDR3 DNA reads TGTGCCAGCAGCTTGAGGCAGGGGTCGAGAGCTTTCTTT. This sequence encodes CASSLRQGSRAFF.

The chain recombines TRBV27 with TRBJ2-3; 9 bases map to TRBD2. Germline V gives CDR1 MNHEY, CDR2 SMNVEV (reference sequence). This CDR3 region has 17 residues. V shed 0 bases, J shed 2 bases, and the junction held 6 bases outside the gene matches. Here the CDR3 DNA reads TGTGCCAGCAGTTTATCTCCTAGCGGGGCATACACAGATACGCAGTATTTT. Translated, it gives CASSLSPSGAYTDTQYF.

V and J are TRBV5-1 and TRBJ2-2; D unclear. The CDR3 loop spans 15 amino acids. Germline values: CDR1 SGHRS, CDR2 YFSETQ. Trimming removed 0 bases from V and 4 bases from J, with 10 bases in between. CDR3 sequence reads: CASSLAVSVTGELFF. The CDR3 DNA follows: TGCGCCAGCAGCTTGGCTGTCAGTGTCACCGGGGAGCTGTTTTTT.

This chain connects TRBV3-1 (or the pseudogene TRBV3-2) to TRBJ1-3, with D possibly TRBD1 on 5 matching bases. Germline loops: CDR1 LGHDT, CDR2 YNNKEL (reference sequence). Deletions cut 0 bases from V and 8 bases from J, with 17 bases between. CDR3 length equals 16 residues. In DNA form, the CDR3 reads TGTGCCAGCAGCCAAGATCCGATGCGGGGCTGGGACACCATATATTTT. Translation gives CASSQDPMRGWDTIYF.

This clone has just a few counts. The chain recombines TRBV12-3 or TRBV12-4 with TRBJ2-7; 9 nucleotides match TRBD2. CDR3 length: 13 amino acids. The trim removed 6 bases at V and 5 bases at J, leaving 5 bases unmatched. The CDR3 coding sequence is TGTGCCAGCAGAATAGCGGGAGTTAACGAGCAGTACTTC. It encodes CASRIAGVNEQYF.

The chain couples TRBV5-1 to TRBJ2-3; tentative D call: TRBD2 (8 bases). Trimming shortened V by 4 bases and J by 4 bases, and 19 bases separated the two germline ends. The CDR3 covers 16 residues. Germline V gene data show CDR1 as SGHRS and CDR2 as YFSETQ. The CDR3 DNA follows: TGCGCCAGCAGCCCAGGGGGTAGCGGGACCCCAGATACGCAGTATTTT. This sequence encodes CASSPGGSGTPDTQYF. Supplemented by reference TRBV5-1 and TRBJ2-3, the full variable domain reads KAGVTQTPRYLIKTRGQQVTLSCSPISGHRSVSWYQQTPGQGLQFLFEYFSETQRNKGNFPGRFSGRQFSNSRSEMNVSTLELGDSALYLCASSPGGSGTPDTQYFGPGTRLTVL.

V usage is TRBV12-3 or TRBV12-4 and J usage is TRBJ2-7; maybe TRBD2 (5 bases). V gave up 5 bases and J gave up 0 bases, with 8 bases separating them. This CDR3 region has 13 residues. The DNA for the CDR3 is TGTGCCAGCAGTCAAGGGAGCTCCTACGAGCAGTACTTC. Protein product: CASSQGSSYEQYF.

Here the CDR3 DNA reads TGTGCCAGCAGCGAGGAAAGACGGAGCAATCAGCCCCAGCATTTT. As protein: CASSEERRSNQPQHF. The J gene is TRBJ1-5, the V gene TRBV28; D is unresolved. The V end lost 6 bases, the J end lost 1 base, and 13 bases lay between the germline ends. This CDR3 is built from 15 residues. Germline values: CDR1 MDHEN, CDR2 SYDVKM.

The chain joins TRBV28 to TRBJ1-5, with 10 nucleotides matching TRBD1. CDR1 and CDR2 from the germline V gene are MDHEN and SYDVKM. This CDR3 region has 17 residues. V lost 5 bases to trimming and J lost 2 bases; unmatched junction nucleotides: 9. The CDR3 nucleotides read TGTGCCAGCAGTCCCTATAGGACAGGGGGGCGCAATCAGCCCCAGCATTTT. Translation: CASSPYRTGGRNQPQHF.

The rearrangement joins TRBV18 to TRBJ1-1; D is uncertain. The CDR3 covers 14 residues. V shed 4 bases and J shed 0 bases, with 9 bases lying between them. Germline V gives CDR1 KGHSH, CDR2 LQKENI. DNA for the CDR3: TGTGCCAGCTCACGGGTAGCCATGAACACTGAAGCTTTCTTT. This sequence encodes CASSRVAMNTEAFF. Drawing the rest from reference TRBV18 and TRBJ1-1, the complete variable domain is NAGVMQNPRHLVRRRGQEARLRCSPMKGHSHVYWYRQLPEEGLKFMVYLQKENIIDESGMPKERFSAEFPKEGPSILRIQQVVRGDSAAYFCASSRVAMNTEAFFGQGTRLTVV.

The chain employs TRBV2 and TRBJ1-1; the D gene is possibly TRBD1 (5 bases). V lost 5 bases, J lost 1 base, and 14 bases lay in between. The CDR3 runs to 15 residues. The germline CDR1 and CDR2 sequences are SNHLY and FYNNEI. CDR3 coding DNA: TGTGCCAGCAGTCTTCCCCAGGGTGGGAACACTGAAGCTTTCTTT. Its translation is CASSLPQGGNTEAFF.

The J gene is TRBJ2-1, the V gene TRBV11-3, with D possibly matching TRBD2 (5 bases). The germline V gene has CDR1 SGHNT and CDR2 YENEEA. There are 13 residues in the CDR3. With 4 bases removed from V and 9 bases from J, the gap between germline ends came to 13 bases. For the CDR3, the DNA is TGTGCCAGCAGCTCCCAACTAGTCGGTGAGCAGTTCTTC. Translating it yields CASSSQLVGEQFF.

CDR3 DNA: TGTGCAAGTCGCTTACAGGGACTAGCGGGGGGCTACGAGCAGTACTTC. This codes for CASRLQGLAGGYEQYF. The chain recombines TRBV12-2 with TRBJ2-7; the table calls TRBD2, which could not be checked here. TRBV12-2 is a pseudogene segment. The CDR3 has 16 residues.

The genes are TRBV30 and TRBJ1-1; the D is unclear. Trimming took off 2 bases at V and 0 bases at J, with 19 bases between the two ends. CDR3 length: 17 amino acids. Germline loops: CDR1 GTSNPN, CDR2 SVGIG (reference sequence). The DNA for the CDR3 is TGTGCCTGGAGTTTCGGAAGTATCGGCAGGATGAACACTGAAGCTTTCTTT. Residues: CAWSFGSIGRMNTEAFF.

Here the CDR3 reads CASSPQSNQPQHF. The CDR3 bases are TGTGCCAGCTCACCTCAGAGCAATCAGCCCCAGCATTTT. The J gene is TRBJ1-5, the V gene TRBV18, with unresolved D. Germline CDR1 reads KGHSH; CDR2 reads LQKENI. The CDR3 length is 13 residues. The V gene lost 3 bases and the J gene lost 1 base, with 4 bases spanning the gap.

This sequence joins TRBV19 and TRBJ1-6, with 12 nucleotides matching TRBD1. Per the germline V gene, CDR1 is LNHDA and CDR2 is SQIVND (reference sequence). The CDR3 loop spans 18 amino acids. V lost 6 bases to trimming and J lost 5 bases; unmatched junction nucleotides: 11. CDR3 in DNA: TGTGCCAGTAGATGGGGACAGGGGGCGGCTCGGAATAATTCACCCCTCCACTTT. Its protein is CASRWGQGAARNNSPLHF. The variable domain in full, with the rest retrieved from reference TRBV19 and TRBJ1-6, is DGGITQSPKYLFRKEGQNVTLSCEQNLNHDAMYWYRQDPGQGLRLIYYSQIVNDFQKGDIAEGYSVSREKKESFPLTVTSAQKNPTAFYLCASRWGQGAARNNSPLHFGNGTRLTVT.